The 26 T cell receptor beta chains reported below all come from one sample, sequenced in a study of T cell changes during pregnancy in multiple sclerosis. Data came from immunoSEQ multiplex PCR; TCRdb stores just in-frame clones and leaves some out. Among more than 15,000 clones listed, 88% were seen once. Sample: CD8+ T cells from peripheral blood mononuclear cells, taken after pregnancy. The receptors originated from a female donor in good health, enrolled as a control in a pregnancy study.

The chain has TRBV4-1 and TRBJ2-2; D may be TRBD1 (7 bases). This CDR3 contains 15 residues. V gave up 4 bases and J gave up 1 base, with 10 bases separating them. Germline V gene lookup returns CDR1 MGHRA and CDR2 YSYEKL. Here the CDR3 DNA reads TGCGCCAGCAGCCGCGGGACAGAGAACACCGGGGAGCTGTTTTTT. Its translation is CASSRGTENTGELFF.

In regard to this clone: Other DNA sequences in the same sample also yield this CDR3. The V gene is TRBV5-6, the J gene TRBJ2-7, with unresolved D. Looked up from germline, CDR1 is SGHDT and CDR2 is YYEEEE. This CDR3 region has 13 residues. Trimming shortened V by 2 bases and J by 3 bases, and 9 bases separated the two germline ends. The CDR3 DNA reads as TGTGCCAGCAGCTTCCTCTCCGGCTACGAGCAGTACTTC. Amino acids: CASSFLSGYEQYF.

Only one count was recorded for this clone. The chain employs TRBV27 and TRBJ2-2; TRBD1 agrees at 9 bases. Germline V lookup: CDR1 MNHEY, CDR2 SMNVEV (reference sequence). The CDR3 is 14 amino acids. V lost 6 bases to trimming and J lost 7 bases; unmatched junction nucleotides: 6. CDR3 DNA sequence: TGTGCCAGCAGGGAAGGACAGGGGATCGGGGAGCTGTTTTTT. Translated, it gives CASREGQGIGELFF.

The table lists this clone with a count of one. DNA for the CDR3: TGTGCCAGCAGCTCCTACACGGACAGGGTAGATACGCAGTATTTT. Translation gives CASSSYTDRVDTQYF. The V call is TRBV5-4, the J call TRBJ2-3, with 8 bases fitting TRBD1. Germline values: CDR1 SGHNT, CDR2 YYREEE (reference sequence). The length of the CDR3 is 15 residues. Germline trimming cut 3 bases from V and 5 bases from J; bases unmatched to any gene: 8.

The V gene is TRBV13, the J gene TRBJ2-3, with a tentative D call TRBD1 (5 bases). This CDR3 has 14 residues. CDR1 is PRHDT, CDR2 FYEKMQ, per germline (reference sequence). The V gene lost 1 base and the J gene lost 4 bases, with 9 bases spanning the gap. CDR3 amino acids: CASSLVRVSDTQYF. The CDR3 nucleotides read TGTGCCAGCAGCTTAGTCAGGGTATCAGATACGCAGTATTTT. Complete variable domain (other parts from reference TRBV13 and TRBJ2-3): AAGVIQSPRHLIKEKRETATLKCYPIPRHDTVYWYQQGPGQDPQFLISFYEKMQSDKGSIPDRFSAQQFSDYHSELNMSSLELGDSALYFCASSLVRVSDTQYFGPGTRLTVL.

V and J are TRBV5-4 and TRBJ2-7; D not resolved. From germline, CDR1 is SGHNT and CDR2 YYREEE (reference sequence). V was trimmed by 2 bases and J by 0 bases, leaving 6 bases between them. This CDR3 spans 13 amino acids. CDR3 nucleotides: TGTGCCAGCAGCTTCTACCGCTCCTACGAGCAGTACTTC. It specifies CASSFYRSYEQYF.

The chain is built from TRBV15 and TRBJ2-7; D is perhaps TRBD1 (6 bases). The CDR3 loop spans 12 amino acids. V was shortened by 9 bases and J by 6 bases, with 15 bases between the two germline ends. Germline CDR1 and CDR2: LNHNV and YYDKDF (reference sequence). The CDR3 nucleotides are TGTGCCACTTGGGACATCCCGGGCGAGCAGTACTTC. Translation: CATWDIPGEQYF.

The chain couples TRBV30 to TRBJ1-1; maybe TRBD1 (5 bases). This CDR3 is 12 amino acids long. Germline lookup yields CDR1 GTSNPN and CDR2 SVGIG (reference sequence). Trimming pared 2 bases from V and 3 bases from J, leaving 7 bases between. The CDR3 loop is CAWSPGDTEAFF. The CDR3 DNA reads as TGTGCCTGGAGTCCGGGGGACACTGAAGCTTTCTTT.

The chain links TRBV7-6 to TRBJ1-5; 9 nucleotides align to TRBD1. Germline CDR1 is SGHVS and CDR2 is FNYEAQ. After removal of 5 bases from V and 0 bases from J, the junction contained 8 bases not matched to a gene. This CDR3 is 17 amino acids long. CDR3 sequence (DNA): TGTGCCAGCAGCCCTGGGACAGGGAAATATAGCAATCAGCCCCAGCATTTT. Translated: CASSPGTGKYSNQPQHF.

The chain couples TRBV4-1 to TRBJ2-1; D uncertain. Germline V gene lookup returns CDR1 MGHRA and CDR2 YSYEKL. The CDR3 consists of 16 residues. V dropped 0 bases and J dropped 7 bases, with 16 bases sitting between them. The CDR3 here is CASSQEFQVGLNEQFF. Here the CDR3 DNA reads TGCGCCAGCAGCCAAGAGTTTCAGGTCGGATTGAATGAGCAGTTCTTC.

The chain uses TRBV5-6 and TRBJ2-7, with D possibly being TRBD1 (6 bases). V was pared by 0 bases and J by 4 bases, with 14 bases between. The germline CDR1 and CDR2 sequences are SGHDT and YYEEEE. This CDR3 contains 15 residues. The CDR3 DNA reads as TGTGCCAGCAGCTTGGATGGCAGGGGCGATTACGAGCAGTACTTC. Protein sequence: CASSLDGRGDYEQYF.

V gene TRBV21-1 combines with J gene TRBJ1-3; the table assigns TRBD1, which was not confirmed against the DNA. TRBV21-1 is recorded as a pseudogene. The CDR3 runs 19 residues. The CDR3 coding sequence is TGTGCCAGCAGCAAAACCGGACAGGGTGTTAATTCTCTGGGAAACACCATATATTTT. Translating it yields CASSKTGQGVNSLGNTIYF.

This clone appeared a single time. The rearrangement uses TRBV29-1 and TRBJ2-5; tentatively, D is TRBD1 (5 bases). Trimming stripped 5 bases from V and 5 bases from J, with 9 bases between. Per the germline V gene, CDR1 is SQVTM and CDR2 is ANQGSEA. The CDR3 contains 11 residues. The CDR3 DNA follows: TGCAGCGTTCTAGACAGCGAGACCCAGTACTTC. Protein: CSVLDSETQYF.

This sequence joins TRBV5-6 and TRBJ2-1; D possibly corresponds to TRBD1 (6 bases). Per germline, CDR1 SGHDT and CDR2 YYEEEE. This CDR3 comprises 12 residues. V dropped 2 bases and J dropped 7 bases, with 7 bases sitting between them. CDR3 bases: TGTGCCAGCAGCTTAGGGGGTAATGAGCAGTTCTTC. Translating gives CASSLGGNEQFF.

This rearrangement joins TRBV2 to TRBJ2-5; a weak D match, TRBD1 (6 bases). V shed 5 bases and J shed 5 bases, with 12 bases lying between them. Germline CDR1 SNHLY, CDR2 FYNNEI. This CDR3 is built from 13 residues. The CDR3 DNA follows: TGTGCCAGCAGTACAGGGAGAGCGGAGACCCAGTACTTC. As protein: CASSTGRAETQYF.

The CDR3 region has the DNA TGCAGCGTTGAGGGACTAGCGGGGGGGATGTCCTACAATGAGCAGTTCTTC. It encodes CSVEGLAGGMSYNEQFF. V gene TRBV29-1 combines with J gene TRBJ2-1; 16 bases are shared with TRBD2. This CDR3 comprises 17 residues. V lost 3 bases to trimming and J lost 1 base; unmatched junction nucleotides: 3. Germline V CDR1 and CDR2: SQVTM, ANQGSEA.

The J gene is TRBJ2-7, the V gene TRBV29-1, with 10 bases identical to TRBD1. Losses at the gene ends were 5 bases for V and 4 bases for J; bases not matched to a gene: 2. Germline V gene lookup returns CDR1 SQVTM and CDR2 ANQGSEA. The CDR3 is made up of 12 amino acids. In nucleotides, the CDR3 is TGCAGCGTTCCGGGACAGGGGTACGAGCAGTACTTC. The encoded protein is CSVPGQGYEQYF.

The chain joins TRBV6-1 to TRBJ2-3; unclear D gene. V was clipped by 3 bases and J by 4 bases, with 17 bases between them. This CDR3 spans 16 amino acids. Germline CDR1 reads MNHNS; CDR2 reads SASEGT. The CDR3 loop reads CASSEVARTAADTQYF. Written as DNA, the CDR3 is TGTGCCAGCAGTGAGGTAGCCAGAACGGCGGCAGATACGCAGTATTTT.

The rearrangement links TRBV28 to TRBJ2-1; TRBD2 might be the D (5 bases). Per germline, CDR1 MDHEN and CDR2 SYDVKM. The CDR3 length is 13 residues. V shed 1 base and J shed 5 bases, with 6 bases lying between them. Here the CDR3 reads CASSLSGNNEQFF. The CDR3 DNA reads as TGTGCCAGCAGTTTATCGGGAAACAATGAGCAGTTCTTC.

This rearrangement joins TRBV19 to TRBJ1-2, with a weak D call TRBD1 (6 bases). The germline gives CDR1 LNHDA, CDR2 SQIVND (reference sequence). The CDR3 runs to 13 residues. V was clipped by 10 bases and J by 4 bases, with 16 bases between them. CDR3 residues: CAIRSDSSYGYTF. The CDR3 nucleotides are TGTGCCATCCGCTCGGACAGTTCCTATGGCTACACCTTC.

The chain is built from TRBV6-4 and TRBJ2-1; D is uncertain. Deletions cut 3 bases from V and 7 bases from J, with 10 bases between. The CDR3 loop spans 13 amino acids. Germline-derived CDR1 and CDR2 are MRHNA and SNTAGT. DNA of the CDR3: TGTGCCAGCAGTGAGCCCTACGGGAATGAGCAGTTCTTC. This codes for CASSEPYGNEQFF.

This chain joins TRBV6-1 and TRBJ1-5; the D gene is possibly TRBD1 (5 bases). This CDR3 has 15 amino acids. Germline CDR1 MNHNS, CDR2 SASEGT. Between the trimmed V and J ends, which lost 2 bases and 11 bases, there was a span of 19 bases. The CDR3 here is CASSELYGGDVAQHF. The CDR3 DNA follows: TGTGCCAGCAGTGAATTGTATGGGGGGGATGTGGCCCAGCATTTT.

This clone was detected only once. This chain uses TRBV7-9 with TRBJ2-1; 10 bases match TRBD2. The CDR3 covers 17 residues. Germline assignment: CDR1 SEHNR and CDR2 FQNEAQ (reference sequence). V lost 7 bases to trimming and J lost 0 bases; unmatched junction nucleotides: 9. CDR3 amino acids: CASTGLADYNSYNEQFF. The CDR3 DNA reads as TGTGCCAGCACCGGACTAGCGGATTATAACTCCTACAATGAGCAGTTCTTC.

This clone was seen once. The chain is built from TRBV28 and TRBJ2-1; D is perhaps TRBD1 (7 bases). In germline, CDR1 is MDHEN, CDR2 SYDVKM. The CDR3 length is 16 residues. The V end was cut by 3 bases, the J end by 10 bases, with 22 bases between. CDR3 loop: CASSLGSQGGSVEQFF. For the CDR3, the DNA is TGTGCCAGCAGTTTGGGGAGTCAGGGGGGTAGTGTCGAGCAGTTCTTC.

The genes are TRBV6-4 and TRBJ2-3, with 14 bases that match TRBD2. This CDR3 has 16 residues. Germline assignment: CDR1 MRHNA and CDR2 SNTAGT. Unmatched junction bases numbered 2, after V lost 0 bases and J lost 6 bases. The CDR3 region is CASSDSGTSGSDTQYF. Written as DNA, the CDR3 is TGTGCCAGCAGTGACTCGGGGACTAGCGGGAGTGATACGCAGTATTTT.

CDR3: CASRDRGWETQYF. The DNA of the CDR3 is TGTGCCAGCAGGGACAGGGGGTGGGAGACCCAGTACTTC. This sequence joins TRBV11-2 and TRBJ2-5; 10 positions match TRBD1. Germline loops: CDR1 SGHAT, CDR2 FQNNGV. This CDR3 has 13 residues. Trimming cost V 6 bases and J 5 bases; bases outside gene matches: 3. The variable domain in full, completed from reference TRBV11-2 and TRBJ2-5, reads EAGVAQSPRYKIIEKRQSVAFWCNPISGHATLYWYQQILGQGPKLLIQFQNNGVVDDSQLPKDRFSAERLKGVDSTLKIQPAKLEDSAVYLCASRDRGWETQYFGPGTRLLVL.